This T cell receptor (beta chain) was observed in a study of blood T cell dynamics during melanoma immunotherapy. As to time point: week 3, after first cycle of checkpoint inhibitor. Method: immunoSEQ multiplex PCR; TCRdb's copy keeps in-frame clones and lacks some. The table lists around 10,000 clones, more than 70% of them singletons, with 24% in the top ten. The sequence was obtained from a human donor with melanoma. This specimen was blood, taken from a patient treated with checkpoint blockade.

CDR3: CASSFRQSYEQYF. The CDR3 DNA follows: TGTGCCAGCAGCTTCCGGCAGTCCTACGAGCAGTACTTC. The chain combines TRBV5-6 with TRBJ2-7; no firm D call. The V end was cut by 2 bases, the J end by 1 base, with 7 bases between. The CDR3 is 13 residues long. From germline, CDR1 is SGHDT and CDR2 YYEEEE.